This TCR beta chain came from a study of siplizumab effects on memory and regulatory T cells. Each sample had roughly 10^5 TCR templates assayed. Only in-frame clones appear in the TCRdb table, and some are missing; sequencing was by immunoSEQ multiplex PCR. The table includes 75,000 to 100,000 clones, about 94% detected once. Germline CDR1 is WNHNN and CDR2 is SYGVQD (reference sequence). Trimming took off 2 bases at V and 7 bases at J, with 12 bases between the two ends. The CDR3 has 13 amino acids. About this clone: Its antigen is unidentified.

General study results and limits: Memory T cells appeared less diverse than naive cells, which seemed to contribute substantially to alloresponse. Only a minor fraction of alloreactive clones mapped to unstimulated subsets.

V and J are TRBV10-1 and TRBJ2-7; unclear D gene. The receptor's source is a human donor in good health. The source material was non-Treg CD4+ T cells sorted from blood. The CDR3 DNA reads as TGCGCCAGCAGTGAGACCTTCCGAGGTGAGCAGTACTTC. Its protein product is CASSETFRGEQYF.